This T cell receptor (beta chain) came from a study of blood T cells in healthy people across ages (dated by TCRdb to 2014 to 2015). For context, the study as a whole: In model experiments, roughly one uniquely barcoded TCR beta cDNA molecule per two T cells was captured by template switching. The study measured age-related changes in TCR beta repertoire diversity using deep sequencing normalized with unique cDNA molecular identifiers. Four age groups were formed from the donors: young (average about 15 years), middle-aged (approximately 40), aged (roughly 59) and long-lived (roughly 88). To avoid experimental bias, donors of different ages were randomly spread across the sequencing lanes. For two donors (one aged 18 to 29 and one aged 80 or older), the study analyzed two additional independent replicas of 1 million unique cDNA reads from the same blood draw.

CDR1 and CDR2 are drawn from the germline V gene: LGHNA, YSLEER. Its CDR3 holds 15 amino acids, cysteine through phenylalanine. The CDR3 DNA has 45 bases and is translated from base 1. V loses 0 bases of germline sequence and J loses 7 bases, and the interval between the two ends is 15 bases. The approximately 39 donors, aged about 6 to 100 years, were systemically healthy Caucasian individuals from Russia. Each donor gave approximately 9.3 milliliters of peripheral blood, collected into EDTA-treated Vacutainer tubes. Ficoll-Paque density-gradient centrifugation was used to isolate PBMCs, with at least 7 million obtained per sample. Total RNA was extracted from PBMCs with Trizol reagent, with at least 5.5 micrograms obtained per sample. The percentages of naive CD45RAhigh/CD27high T cells were determined by flow cytometry on a PBMC aliquot from every donor. Libraries were prepared through 5' RACE. A second PCR of roughly 7 to 11 cycles was performed with a sample-barcoded 5' primer and a J-beta primer mix. Each TCR beta cDNA molecule received a unique molecular identifier from a template-switch 5' adaptor carrying 12 random nucleotides. Each sample yielded at least 3 million CDR3-containing paired-end reads. First-strand cDNA was synthesized from all RNA with the Mint cDNA synthesis kit, primed by a TRBC-specific oligonucleotide. After uracil-DNA glycosylase treatment, a first 18-cycle PCR used universal primers M1SS and BC2_uni_R on all cDNA. Processing in the source paper ran as follows. For normalization, 1 million high-quality reads, each with a distinct molecular identifier, were randomly selected from each sample. Reads with shared molecular identifiers were discarded instead of being binned into consensus sequences. MiTCR, run with a Q25 quality threshold and the strictest error-elimination algorithm, handled CDR3 identification, clonotype clustering and error correction. A nonparametric unseen species model with Euler transformation was used to estimate a lower bound on total TCR beta diversity. TCRdb handled the public reads itself, with Q25 trimming in fastp and clone calling in MiXCR, and kept productive beta chains. For every CDR3 protein sequence, its rows merge into one entry that carries the most common genes and DNA. TCRdb, not the original authors, processed these V and J calls. The sample records fewer than 2 million distinct CDR3 sequences, roughly 43% of which are singletons. The ten most abundant clones make up 23% of the sample.

Broad study findings and their caveats: Estimates of total diversity based on one million sequenced T cells were considered lower bounds and underestimates. As age increased, observed TCR beta diversity per million T cells dropped in a roughly linear way, and a significant reduction was already evident by age about 40. Because donor CMV infection status was unknown, age-related changes in expanded clonotypes were potentially confounded. Observed TCR beta diversity correlated strongly with the percentage of naive T cells measured by flow cytometry. Since profiling was done on bulk unsorted PBMCs, naive and antigen-experienced compartments could not be conclusively compared. The long-lived group showed more naive CD4+ T cells, fewer expanded clones and increased TCR diversity than the aged group, suggesting age selection.

Details on this clonotype: Its antigen is still unknown. No qualities accompany the bases; no much larger clone lies one base away.

This clonotype originated in a human donor in good health. Sequencing was done on a sample of blood. The V gene is TRBV4-3 and the J gene is TRBJ1-2; the best D guess is TRBD1, with 5 bases matching. In nucleotides, the sequence is TGCGCCAGCAGCCAAGAGGGGGGGGTCCCGTTTGGCTACACCTTC. This gives the protein CASSQEGGVPFGYTF.